This TCR beta chain derives from a study of a mutant IDH1 vaccine in newly diagnosed glioma. Study summary: Patients were started on vaccination 4-6 weeks after radiotherapy alone, or with temozolomide cycles. Patients previously underwent radiotherapy, temozolomide, or both, and most underwent both.

For this clone: Its antigen is still unknown.

Data came from immunoSEQ multiplex PCR; TCRdb stores just in-frame clones and leaves some out. The sample holds tens of thousands of clones; 74% are singletons and the top ten take roughly 5%. Time point defined: week 35, safety follow-up. Doses of 300 ug of mutant IDH1 20-mer peptide were given with topical imiquimod. New IDH1-mutant, ATRX-lost WHO grade 3 or 4 astrocytomas occurred in donors. V lost 10 bases and J 7 bases, leaving 13 bases between the germline ends. CDR3 length equals 12 residues. From germline, CDR1 is MNHEY and CDR2 SMNVEV (reference sequence). Overall study findings and caveats: Vaccine-induced immune responses occurred in more than 85% of patients.

This chain links TRBV27 with TRBJ1-4; D might be TRBD1 (5 bases). Sequenced here: PBMCs, sampled from a glioma patient whose treatment included an IDH1 peptide vaccine. This TCR was recovered from a man in his forties or fifties with glioma. The CDR3 region is CATSPGGEKLFF. DNA of the CDR3: TGTGCCACTTCGCCCGGGGGTGAAAAACTGTTTTTT. The entire variable domain, with the rest obtained from reference TRBV27 and TRBJ1-4, is as follows: EAQVTQNPRYLITVTGKKLTVTCSQNMNHEYMSWYRQDPGLGLRQIYYSMNVEVTDKGDVPEGYKVSRKEKRNFPLILESPSPNQTSLYFCATSPGGEKLFFGSGTQLSVL.